This T cell receptor beta chain was identified during a study of cytomegalovirus exposure and HLA in healthy donors. General study results and limits: Associated with cytomegalovirus, according to the listing, were about 160 TCR beta chains. Rarity held for most TCR sequences, but there were some public TCRs that occurred in many donors.

Clones were sequenced by immunoSEQ multiplex PCR, and TCRdb holds only the in-frame ones, with some missing. The repertoire holds 150,000 to 200,000 clones, with 85% as singletons. Trimming removed 2 bases from V and 8 bases from J, with 13 bases in between. Germline values: CDR1 MNHEY, CDR2 SVGAGI. The CDR3 length is 15 residues. This clone was picked up one time. Its antigen is still unknown. The donors belonged to the roughly 110-subject validation cohort, separate from the approximately 700-subject first cohort. This chain uses TRBV6-5 with TRBJ1-6; a weak D match, TRBD1 (5 bases). The source is a man aged 30 to 39 in good health and CMV-seropositive. Sequencing was done on a sample of PBMCs. Here the CDR3 DNA reads TGTGCCAGCAGTTACAGTGCAGGGTTGGATTCACCCCTCCACTTT. Protein sequence: CASSYSAGLDSPLHF.